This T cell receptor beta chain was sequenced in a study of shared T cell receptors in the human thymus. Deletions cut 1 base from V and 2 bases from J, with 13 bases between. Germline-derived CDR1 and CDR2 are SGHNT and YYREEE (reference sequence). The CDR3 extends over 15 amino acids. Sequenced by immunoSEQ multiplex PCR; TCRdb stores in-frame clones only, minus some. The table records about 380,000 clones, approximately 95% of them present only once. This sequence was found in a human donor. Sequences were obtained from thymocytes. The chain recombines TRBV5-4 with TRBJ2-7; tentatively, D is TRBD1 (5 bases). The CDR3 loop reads CASSLSGRAPYEQYF. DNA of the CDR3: TGTGCCAGCAGCTTGTCGGGCAGGGCTCCCTACGAGCAGTACTTC. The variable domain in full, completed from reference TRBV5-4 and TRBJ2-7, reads ETGVTQSPTHLIKTRGQQVTLRCSSQSGHNTVSWYQQALGQGPQFIFQYYREEENGRGNFPPRFSGLQFPNYSSELNVNALELDDSALYLCASSLSGRAPYEQYFGPGTRLTVT.